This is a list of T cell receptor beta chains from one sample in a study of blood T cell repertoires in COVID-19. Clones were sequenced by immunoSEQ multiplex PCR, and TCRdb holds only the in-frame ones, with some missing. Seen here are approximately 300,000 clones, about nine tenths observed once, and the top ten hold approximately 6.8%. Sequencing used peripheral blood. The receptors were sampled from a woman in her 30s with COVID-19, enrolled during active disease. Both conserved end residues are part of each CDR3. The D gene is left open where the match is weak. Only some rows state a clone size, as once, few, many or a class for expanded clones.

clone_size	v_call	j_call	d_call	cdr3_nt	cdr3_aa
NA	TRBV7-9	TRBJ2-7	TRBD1	TGTGCCAGCAGCCGCGGACAGGGTGAGAGCTACGAGCAGTACTTC	CASSRGQGESYEQYF
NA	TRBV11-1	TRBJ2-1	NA	TGTGCCAGCAGCTTAATCAGGAGGGATGAGCAGTTCTTC	CASSLIRRDEQFF
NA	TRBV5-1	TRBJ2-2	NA	TGCGCCAGCAGCTTGGACCCGGGACTTGCAAGCACCGGGGAGCTGTTTTTT	CASSLDPGLASTGELFF
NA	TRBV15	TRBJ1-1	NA	TGTGCCACCAGCAGAGGGGAGGGGATCGGAGCTTTCTTT	CATSRGEGIGAFF
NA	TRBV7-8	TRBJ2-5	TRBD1	TGTGCCAGCAGCTTATTAAGGGGGCCGGAGGAGACCCAGTACTTC	CASSLLRGPEETQYF
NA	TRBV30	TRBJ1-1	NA	TGTGCCTGGGCCCTCGGACAGTACACTGAAGCTTTCTTT	CAWALGQYTEAFF
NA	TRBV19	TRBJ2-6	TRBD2	TGTGCCAGTAGTAGGGGGGGAAATGGGGCCAACGTCCTGACTTTC	CASSRGGNGANVLTF
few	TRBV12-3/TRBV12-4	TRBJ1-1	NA	TGTGCCAGCAGTTTCGGGGGGAACACTGAAGCTTTCTTT	CASSFGGNTEAFF
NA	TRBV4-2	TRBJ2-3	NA	TGTGCCAGCAGCCAAGATAGGGGCGCGAAAGATACGCAGTATTTT	CASSQDRGAKDTQYF
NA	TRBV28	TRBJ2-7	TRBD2	TGTGCCAGCACACCCGGGACTAGCGGGAGGAACGAGCAGTACTTC	CASTPGTSGRNEQYF
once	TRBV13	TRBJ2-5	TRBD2	TGTGCCAGCAGCTCCAAACTAGCGGGAGAACAAGAGACCCAGTACTTC	CASSSKLAGEQETQYF
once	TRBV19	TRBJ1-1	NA	TGTGCCAGTAGACATGTGTTTGTAAATGAAGCTTTCTTT	CASRHVFVNEAFF
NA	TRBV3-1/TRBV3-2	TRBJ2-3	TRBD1	TGTGCCAGCCTCGACCCAGGGGGAGTAGATACGCAGTATTTT	CASLDPGGVDTQYF
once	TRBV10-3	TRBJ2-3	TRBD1	TGTGCCACCAGGGACAGGGTAGGCACAGATACGCAGTATTTT	CATRDRVGTDTQYF
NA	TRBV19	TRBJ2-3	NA	TGTGCCAGTAGGGACGACAGAACCACAGATACGCAGTATTTT	CASRDDRTTDTQYF
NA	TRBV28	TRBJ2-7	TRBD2	TGTGCCAGCAGCGAGGGGACTATCCCCTACGAGCAGTACTTC	CASSEGTIPYEQYF
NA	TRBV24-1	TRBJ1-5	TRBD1	TGTGCCACCAGTGGTACAGGGGGTGACCAGCCCCAGCATTTT	CATSGTGGDQPQHF
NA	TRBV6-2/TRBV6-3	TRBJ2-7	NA	TGTGCCAGCAACCCTATGTCCCAGGGCGGCGAGCAGTACTTC	CASNPMSQGGEQYF
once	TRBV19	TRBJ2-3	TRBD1	TGTGCCAGTGGATCAGGGGGAACTAGCACAGATACGCAGTATTTT	CASGSGGTSTDTQYF
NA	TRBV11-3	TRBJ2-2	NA	TGTGCCAGCAGCTTTGGTTCGAGCGGGTATCGAACCGGGGAGCTGTTTTTT	CASSFGSSGYRTGELFF
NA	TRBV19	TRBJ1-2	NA	TGTGCCAGTACCACCCAGGGGCCCGCTAACTATGGCTACACCTTC	CASTTQGPANYGYTF
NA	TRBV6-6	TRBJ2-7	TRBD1	TGTGCCAGCAGTTACAGACAGGGAGTAGAGTACTTC	CASSYRQGVEYF
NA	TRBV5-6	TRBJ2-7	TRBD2	TGTGCCAGCACCTTGACCGGCGGGAGGGCCCTCTACGAGCAGTACTTC	CASTLTGGRALYEQYF
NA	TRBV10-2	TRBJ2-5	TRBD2	TGCGCCAGCAGTAGAGGGCTAGCGGGAGTCAAAGAGACCCAGTACTTC	CASSRGLAGVKETQYF
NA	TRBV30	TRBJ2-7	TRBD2	TGTGCCTGGAGTGGACTAGCGGGAGTTGACTACGAGCAGTACTTC	CAWSGLAGVDYEQYF
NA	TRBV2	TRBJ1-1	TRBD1	TGTGCCAGCAGGCAGGGGGGCGCTGAAGCTTTCTTT	CASRQGGAEAFF
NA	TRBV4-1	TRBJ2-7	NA	TGCGCCAGCAGCCAAGATTCCAGTTACGAGCAGTACTTC	CASSQDSSYEQYF
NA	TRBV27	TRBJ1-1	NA	TGTGCCAGCAGTTTGGGCAGGGGCGCTGAAGCTTTCTTT	CASSLGRGAEAFF
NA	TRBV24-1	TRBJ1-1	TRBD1	TGTGCCACCAGTGATACAAACAGGGGCACTGAAGCTTTCTTT	CATSDTNRGTEAFF
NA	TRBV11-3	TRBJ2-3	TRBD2	TGTGCCAGCAGCCGTAAACTAGCGGGAGGGTTGGATACGCAGTATTTT	CASSRKLAGGLDTQYF
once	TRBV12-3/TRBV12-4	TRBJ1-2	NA	TGTGCCAGCAGTTTACTGCAGGGCGGAGGCTACACCTTC	CASSLLQGGGYTF
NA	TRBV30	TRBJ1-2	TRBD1	TGTGCCTGGACGAGACAGGGGAAGTCTGGCTACACCTTC	CAWTRQGKSGYTF
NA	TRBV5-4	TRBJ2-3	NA	TGTGCCAGCACCCAGTTTTCTAGCACAGATACGCAGTATTTT	CASTQFSSTDTQYF
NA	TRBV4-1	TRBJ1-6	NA	TGCGCCAGCAGCCAAGGGGCAGGGGCTAATTCACCCCTCCACTTT	CASSQGAGANSPLHF
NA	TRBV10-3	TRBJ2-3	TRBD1	TGTGCCATCAGTGGCCTACAGGGGTCCCCCACAGATACGCAGTATTTT	CAISGLQGSPTDTQYF
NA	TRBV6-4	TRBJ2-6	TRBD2	TGTGCCAGCAGTGCCGGGACTAGCGGCTCTGGGGCCAACGTCCTGACTTTC	CASSAGTSGSGANVLTF
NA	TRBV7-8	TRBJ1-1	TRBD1	TGTGCCAGCAGCTTAGGGACAGGGAGTACTGAAGCTTTCTTT	CASSLGTGSTEAFF
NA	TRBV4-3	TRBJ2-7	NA	TGCGCCAGCAGCCAAGTGGGGCGGGATTTCTCCTACGAGCAGTACTTC	CASSQVGRDFSYEQYF
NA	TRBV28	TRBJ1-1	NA	TGTGCCACCAGAGGAGCGAACACTGAAGCTTTCTTT	CATRGANTEAFF
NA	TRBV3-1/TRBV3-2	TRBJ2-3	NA	TGTGCCAGCAGCCCGCGAACAGATACGCAGTATTTT	CASSPRTDTQYF
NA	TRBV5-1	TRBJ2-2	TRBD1	TGCGCCAGCAGACCATCCACAGGGGACACCGGGGAGCTGTTTTTT	CASRPSTGDTGELFF
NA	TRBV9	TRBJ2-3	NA	TGTGCCAGCAGCACGAAAGGGGATTGGGATACGCAGTATTTT	CASSTKGDWDTQYF
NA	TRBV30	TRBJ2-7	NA	TGTGCCTGGAGGAGGTTAACCTACGAGCAGTACTTC	CAWRRLTYEQYF
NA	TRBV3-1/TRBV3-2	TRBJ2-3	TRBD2	TGTGCCAGCAGCCAAACTAGCGACGGCACAGATACGCAGTATTTT	CASSQTSDGTDTQYF
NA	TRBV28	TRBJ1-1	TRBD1	TGTGCCAGCAGTTTATTAGGGGGACAGGGGATCGGATGGACTGAAGCTTTCTTT	CASSLLGGQGIGWTEAFF
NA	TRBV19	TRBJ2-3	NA	TGTGCCAGACCGCGGAGGCGGGACACAGATACGCAGTATTTT	CARPRRRDTDTQYF
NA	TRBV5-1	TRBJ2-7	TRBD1	TGCGCCAGCAGATTTGTCGACAGGGGGTACGAGCAGTACTTC	CASRFVDRGYEQYF
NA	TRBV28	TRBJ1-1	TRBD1	TGTGCCAGCAGAACTACAGGGGACCCCAACACTGAAGCTTTCTTT	CASRTTGDPNTEAFF